This T cell receptor (beta chain) was profiled in a study of T cells in Graves' hyperthyroidism and ophthalmopathy. Authors of the study amplified TCR beta CDR3 regions from RNA transcripts. The study used the HTBI primer set for a first-round RT-PCR of the TCR CDR3. MiXCR, applied by TCRdb to the multiplex PCR reads, yields one record per CDR3 protein. Of about 380,000 distinct CDR3 sequences in the sample, approximately 17% were seen once. With V trimmed by 2 bases and J by 2 bases, 11 bases remained unmatched. CDR1 and CDR2 (germline): SGDLS, YYNGEE. The CDR3 spans 18 residues. Sequencing was done on a sample of blood. The chain links TRBV9 to TRBJ2-2, with TRBD1 matching 8 bases. The sequence derives from a man between 18 and 35 years old with Graves' ophthalmopathy. The CDR3 is CASSVQGADPFNTGELFF. The CDR3 bases are TGTGCCAGCAGCGTGCAGGGGGCCGATCCCTTCAACACCGGGGAGCTGTTTTTT.